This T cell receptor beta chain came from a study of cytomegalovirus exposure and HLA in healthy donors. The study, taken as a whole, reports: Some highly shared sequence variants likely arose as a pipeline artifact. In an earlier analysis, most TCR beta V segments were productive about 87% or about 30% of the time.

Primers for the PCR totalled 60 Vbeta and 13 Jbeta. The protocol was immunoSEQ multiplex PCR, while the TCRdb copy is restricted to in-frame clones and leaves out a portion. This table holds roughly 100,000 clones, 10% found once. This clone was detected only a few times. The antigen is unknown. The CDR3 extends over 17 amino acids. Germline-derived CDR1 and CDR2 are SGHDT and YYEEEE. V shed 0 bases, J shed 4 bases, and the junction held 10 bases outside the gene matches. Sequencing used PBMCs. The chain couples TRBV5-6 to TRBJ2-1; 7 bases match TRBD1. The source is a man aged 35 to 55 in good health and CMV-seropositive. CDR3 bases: TGTGCCAGCAGCTTGGGTTTGTGGGACAGCGTATACAATGAGCAGTTCTTC. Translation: CASSLGLWDSVYNEQFF.